The 32 T cell receptor beta chains below were found in one sample sequenced in a study of vaccination and CD4 T cells after COVID-19. This sample's treatment: approximately 10-day PBMC culture with coronavirus spike peptide pools or control peptides (ViraFEST assay). Sequenced with the Oncomine TCR Beta short-read assay was DNA taken from cultured CD4+ T cells. TCRdb itself ran the PCR reads through MiXCR, one entry per CDR3 protein. Here the sample spans fewer than 15,000 distinct CDR3 sequences, around 40% being singletons. Antigens for these TCRs are unknown. Here the sequenced sample was CD4+ T cells from blood, cultured in vitro, taken after SARS-CoV-2 vaccination. The origin of the receptors is a human donor who had recovered from COVID-19.

The chain couples TRBV30 to TRBJ1-5, with TRBD1 matching over 11 bases. The junction had 14 bases not matched to a gene; V was cut back by 3 bases and J by 1 base. Germline V gives CDR1 GTSNPN, CDR2 SVGIG (reference sequence). The CDR3 consists of 19 residues. CDR3 residues: CAWSGWRTGGFKSNQPQHF. Here the CDR3 DNA reads TGTGCCTGGAGCGGCTGGAGGACAGGGGGCTTTAAAAGCAATCAGCCCCAGCATTTT.

The chain combines TRBV7-8 with TRBJ2-1; TRBD2 matches at 12 bases. The ends lost 5 bases at V and 9 bases at J; junction bases unmatched: 8. CDR3 length: 15 residues. CDR1 is SGHVS and CDR2 is FQNEAQ in the germline V gene. The CDR3 sequence is CASSPSGRARGEQFF. CDR3 DNA sequence: TGTGCCAGCAGCCCTAGCGGGAGGGCCCGCGGTGAGCAGTTCTTC.

Only a few counts were recorded for this clonotype. The chain links TRBV7-9 to TRBJ1-6; 7 nucleotides agree with TRBD1. Germline values: CDR1 SEHNR, CDR2 FQNEAQ (reference sequence). This CDR3 contains 15 residues. With V trimmed by 5 bases and J by 10 bases, 11 bases remained unmatched. CDR3 loop: CASSLQDRVGSPLHF. The DNA for the CDR3 is TGTGCCAGCAGCCTCCAAGACAGGGTCGGCTCACCCCTCCACTTT.

This clonotype has more than one count but fewer than ten. This chain joins TRBV30 and TRBJ2-1; D is ambiguous. This CDR3 contains 14 residues. Trimming removed 1 base at V and 7 bases at J, with 14 bases between. Per the germline V gene, CDR1 is GTSNPN and CDR2 is SVGIG (reference sequence). The CDR3 coding sequence is TGTGCCTGGAGTGGCCTAGTTATATCGAATGAGCAGTTCTTC. Translation gives CAWSGLVISNEQFF. The full variable domain, with the rest looked up from reference TRBV30 and TRBJ2-1, is SQTIHQWPATLVQPVGSPLSLECTVEGTSNPNLYWYRQAAGRGLQLLFYSVGIGQISSEVPQNLSASRPQDRQFILSSKKLLLSDSGFYLCAWSGLVISNEQFFGPGTRLTVL.

The chain uses TRBV7-2 and TRBJ2-3; D ambiguous. The germline V and J ends were trimmed by 5 bases and 1 base, with 13 bases remaining between them. The CDR3 runs 15 residues. Germline V lookup: CDR1 SGHTA, CDR2 FQGNSA. CDR3 in DNA: TGTGCCAGCAGCCTGGTACAGTTTCGCACAGATACGCAGTATTTT. Its translation is CASSLVQFRTDTQYF.

The chain combines TRBV6-4 with TRBJ1-5, with no clear D. CDR1 is MRHNA, CDR2 SNTAGT, per germline. The V end was cut by 3 bases, the J end by 7 bases, with 13 bases between. The CDR3 totals 14 residues. DNA for the CDR3: TGTGCCAGCAGTGAGGTGTACGGAGCGCAGCCCCAGCATTTT. This translates into CASSEVYGAQPQHF.

The V gene is TRBV5-4, the J gene TRBJ2-5; 8 bases are shared with TRBD1. This CDR3 has 15 amino acids. With V trimmed by 4 bases and J by 5 bases, 10 bases remained unmatched. The germline V gene has CDR1 SGHNT and CDR2 YYREEE (reference sequence). In nucleotides, the CDR3 is TGTGCCAGCAGCCGGAAAGACAGGGGCCGGGAGACCCAGTACTTC. Translated, it gives CASSRKDRGRETQYF.

This clonotype was seen a handful of times. This rearrangement joins TRBV6-1 to TRBJ1-5, with TRBD1 as a possible D gene (5 bases). Trimming shortened V by 7 bases and J by 7 bases, and 17 bases separated the two germline ends. The CDR3 runs to 14 residues. Germline V gene sequence: CDR1 MNHNS, CDR2 SASEGT. The CDR3 nucleotides are TGTGCCAGCAACCCACAGGCTGGCGGCCAGCCCCAGCATTTT. Translation gives CASNPQAGGQPQHF.

This clonotype is labeled medium-sized. CDR3 sequence: CASSVVQGSETQYF. CDR3 bases: TGTGCCAGCAGCGTAGTACAGGGATCAGAGACCCAGTACTTC. The chain recombines TRBV2 with TRBJ2-5, with D possibly TRBD1 on 6 matching bases. Germline CDR1 is SNHLY and CDR2 is FYNNEI. V lost 6 bases, J lost 4 bases, and 15 bases lay in between. The CDR3 has 14 residues.

The chain employs TRBV28 and TRBJ2-2; the D gene could be TRBD1 or TRBD2 (5 bases each). V gave up 2 bases and J gave up 4 bases, with 8 bases separating them. CDR1 and CDR2 from the germline V gene are MDHEN and SYDVKM. The CDR3 is 14 amino acids. The chain's CDR3 is CASSLGGRTGELFF. As DNA, the CDR3 is TGTGCCAGCAGTTTAGGGGGTCGCACCGGGGAGCTGTTTTTT. The complete variable domain, with remaining parts taken from reference TRBV28 and TRBJ2-2, reads DVKVTQSSRYLVKRTGEKVFLECVQDMDHENMFWYRQDPGLGLRLIYFSYDVKMKEKGDIPEGYSVSREKKERFSLILESASTNQTSMYLCASSLGGRTGELFFGEGSRLTVL.

The chain joins TRBV18 to TRBJ2-5, with D possibly TRBD2 on 5 matching bases. This CDR3 comprises 16 residues. Germline CDR1 is KGHSH and CDR2 is LQKENI. Trimming removed 1 base at V and 2 bases at J, with 14 bases between. CDR3 region: CASSPRLADLQETQYF. In DNA form, the CDR3 reads TGTGCCAGCTCACCACGTCTAGCCGACTTACAAGAGACCCAGTACTTC.

The chain recombines TRBV7-2 with TRBJ2-5; D is perhaps TRBD2 (6 bases). The V end lost 7 bases, the J end lost 2 bases, and 14 bases lay between the germline ends. Germline V lookup: CDR1 SGHTA, CDR2 FQGNSA. CDR3 length: 14 amino acids. The CDR3 loop is CASTGRREQETQYF. The DNA for the CDR3 is TGTGCCAGCACAGGGAGGAGGGAACAAGAGACCCAGTACTTC.

The V and J genes are TRBV18 and TRBJ1-4; 9 bases agree with TRBD1. Germline CDR1 reads KGHSH; CDR2 reads LQKENI. CDR3 size: 15 residues. With V trimmed by 4 bases and J by 7 bases, 7 bases remained unmatched. The CDR3 bases are TGTGCCAGCTCACGCGGTTTGGACAGGGGTGAAAAACTGTTTTTT. Translated, it gives CASSRGLDRGEKLFF.

This clonotype was recorded once. This sequence joins TRBV5-6 and TRBJ1-5, with 10 nucleotides matching TRBD1. The CDR3 runs 16 residues. Germline trimming cut 6 bases from V and 3 bases from J; bases unmatched to any gene: 9. Germline loops: CDR1 SGHDT, CDR2 YYEEEE. The CDR3 sequence is CASTLYGTGDNQPQHF. CDR3 bases: TGTGCCAGCACCCTTTACGGGACAGGGGACAATCAGCCCCAGCATTTT.

This chain uses TRBV5-4 with TRBJ2-5; a weak D match, TRBD1 (6 bases). CDR1 and CDR2 from the germline V gene are SGHNT and YYREEE (reference sequence). CDR3 size: 14 residues. V lost 0 bases and J lost 4, with 10 bases in between. The CDR3 sequence is CASSLGTGLETQYF. CDR3 nucleotide sequence: TGTGCCAGCAGCTTGGGTACAGGGTTAGAGACCCAGTACTTC. The full variable domain, with the rest looked up from reference TRBV5-4 and TRBJ2-5, is ETGVTQSPTHLIKTRGQQVTLRCSSQSGHNTVSWYQQALGQGPQFIFQYYREEENGRGNFPPRFSGLQFPNYSSELNVNALELDDSALYLCASSLGTGLETQYFGPGTRLLVL.

The V and J genes are TRBV15 and TRBJ1-4; maybe TRBD1 (5 bases). The CDR3 is 14 amino acids. Deletions cut 5 bases from V and 8 bases from J, with 15 bases between. CDR1 is LNHNV and CDR2 is YYDKDF in the germline V gene (reference sequence). The CDR3 is CATSSYQGREKLFF. For the CDR3, the DNA is TGTGCCACCAGCTCTTATCAGGGTAGGGAAAAACTGTTTTTT.

The chain recombines TRBV28 with TRBJ2-7, with unresolved D. V lost 2 bases to trimming and J lost 1 base, with 15 bases between them. The CDR3 sequence is 16 residues long. From germline, CDR1 is MDHEN and CDR2 SYDVKM. This CDR3 is CASSLPPLFGSYEQYF. As DNA, the CDR3 is TGTGCCAGCAGTTTACCTCCACTATTCGGGTCCTACGAGCAGTACTTC.

The chain combines TRBV7-2 with TRBJ1-2; D not certain. CDR1 is SGHTA, CDR2 FQGNSA, per germline. The CDR3 contains 13 residues. V was pared by 5 bases and J by 5 bases, with 12 bases between. The CDR3, as DNA: TGTGCCAGCAGCGCGGGTCGGAGGTATGGCTACACCTTC. Translated: CASSAGRRYGYTF.

This clonotype occurred once. The chain recombines TRBV20-1 with TRBJ2-7, with 10 bases lining up with TRBD2. Germline CDR1 is DFQATT and CDR2 is SNEGSKA (reference sequence). The length of the CDR3 is 16 residues. V gave up 4 bases and J gave up 2 bases; unmatched junction bases: 11. Here the CDR3 reads CSAKEPSGRFPYEQYF. The CDR3 DNA reads TGCAGTGCTAAAGAACCTAGCGGGAGATTCCCCTACGAGCAGTACTTC.

The chain has TRBV28 and TRBJ1-2; 8 positions match TRBD1. The V segment lost 7 bases and the J segment 1 base; nucleotides outside the gene matches: 5. Germline lookup yields CDR1 MDHEN and CDR2 SYDVKM. The CDR3 spans 14 residues. DNA of the CDR3: TGTGCCAGCAAACCAACAGGGGGTAACTATGGCTACACCTTC. It translates to CASKPTGGNYGYTF.

The chain is built from TRBV20-1 and TRBJ1-1, with D unclear. CDR3 length: 12 residues. CDR1 is DFQATT and CDR2 is SNEGSKA in the germline V gene (reference sequence). The V end was cut by 6 bases, the J end by 0 bases, with 8 bases between. CDR3 bases: TGCAGTGCAGGGCTTTTGAACACTGAAGCTTTCTTT. It specifies CSAGLLNTEAFF.

The CDR3 sequence: CASSIEAGFTGELFF. The CDR3 nucleotides read TGTGCCAGTAGTATAGAAGCAGGTTTCACCGGGGAGCTGTTTTTT. The chain links TRBV19 to TRBJ2-2, with D unclear. V was pared by 0 bases and J by 4 bases, with 9 bases between. The CDR3 contains 15 residues. The germline V gene has CDR1 LNHDA and CDR2 SQIVND (reference sequence). Variable domain in full (rest from reference TRBV19 and TRBJ2-2): DGGITQSPKYLFRKEGQNVTLSCEQNLNHDAMYWYRQDPGQGLRLIYYSQIVNDFQKGDIAEGYSVSREKKESFPLTVTSAQKNPTAFYLCASSIEAGFTGELFFGEGSRLTVL.

The genes are TRBV15 and TRBJ1-1; D not resolved. The V gene's germline CDR1 is LNHNV and CDR2 YYDKDF (reference sequence). The CDR3 contains 14 residues. V lost 7 bases and J 8 bases, leaving 20 bases between the germline ends. CDR3 nucleotides: TGTGCCACCACTTATGGCGGAGTCCTTCGGGAAGCTTTCTTT. Translated, it gives CATTYGGVLREAFF.

In DNA, the CDR3 is TGTGCCAGCAGCCCACGGGAGGGCCTTGGTGAGCAGTTCTTC. Translation: CASSPREGLGEQFF. The chain combines TRBV3-1 with TRBJ2-1, with 8 bases fitting TRBD2. CDR1 is LGHDT, CDR2 YNNKEL, per germline (reference sequence). This CDR3 contains 14 residues. With 4 bases clipped from V and 9 bases from J, the junction kept 8 bases outside the gene matches.

The V gene is TRBV25-1, the J gene TRBJ1-1, with D hard to call. V dropped 2 bases and J dropped 6 bases, with 16 bases sitting between them. This CDR3 comprises 15 residues. Germline-derived CDR1 and CDR2 are MGHDK and SYGVNS. CDR3 residues: CASSELSLGTPEAFF. CDR3 DNA: TGTGCCAGCAGTGAACTGTCCCTTGGAACCCCTGAAGCTTTCTTT.

CDR3 protein: CASSTGRRVYNEQFF. CDR3 DNA sequence: TGTGCCAGCAGCACCGGTAGGAGGGTGTACAATGAGCAGTTCTTC. The chain is built from TRBV12-3 or TRBV12-4 and TRBJ2-1; weak D call: TRBD2 (6 bases). Trimming cost V 6 bases and J 4 bases, with 16 bases left between them. CDR3 length: 15 residues.

This clonotype was found a few times. V is TRBV19 and J is TRBJ1-5; D remains ambiguous. The CDR3 sequence is 15 residues long. The V end lost 0 bases, the J end lost 2 bases, and 8 bases lay between the germline ends. Germline values: CDR1 LNHDA, CDR2 SQIVND (reference sequence). The CDR3 bases are TGTGCCAGTAGTATAGAAGTAAGGGGCAATCAGCCCCAGCATTTT. Its translation is CASSIEVRGNQPQHF.

This clonotype was found a few times. The chain employs TRBV20-1 and TRBJ2-2; possibly TRBD2 for D (6 bases). CDR3 length: 13 amino acids. From germline, CDR1 is DFQATT and CDR2 SNEGSKA (reference sequence). V lost 6 bases and J 8 bases, leaving 16 bases between the germline ends. The CDR3 DNA is TGCAGTGCGCCTAGGCCGGGAGTAGGGGAGCTGTTTTTT. Translating gives CSAPRPGVGELFF.

The chain links TRBV5-6 to TRBJ1-6, with D uncertain. Germline loops: CDR1 SGHDT, CDR2 YYEEEE. Trimming removed 4 bases at V and 4 bases at J, with 12 bases between. This CDR3 region has 15 residues. Here the CDR3 DNA reads TGTGCCAGCAGCGCTGGACGGGGTTATAATTCACCCCTCCACTTT. It codes for CASSAGRGYNSPLHF. The full variable domain, its missing parts supplied by reference TRBV5-6 and TRBJ1-6, is DAGVTQSPTHLIKTRGQQVTLRCSPKSGHDTVSWYQQALGQGPQFIFQYYEEEERQRGNFPDRFSGHQFPNYSSELNVNALLLGDSALYLCASSAGRGYNSPLHFGNGTRLTVT.

The J gene is TRBJ2-2, the V gene TRBV6-1; D is unclear. V was pared by 8 bases and J by 0 bases, with 13 bases between. This CDR3 has 15 residues. Per germline, CDR1 MNHNS and CDR2 SASEGT. The DNA of the CDR3 is TGTGCCAGCTCCCCTATGGGGACGAACACCGGGGAGCTGTTTTTT. It is translated as CASSPMGTNTGELFF.

This clonotype was seen only a few times. The chain joins TRBV6-1 to TRBJ2-1; TRBD2 might be the D (6 bases). CDR1 is MNHNS and CDR2 is SASEGT in the germline V gene. The length of the CDR3 is 15 residues. With 6 bases removed from V and 3 bases from J, the gap between germline ends came to 15 bases. The CDR3 sequence is CASRLGGDRYNEQFF. The CDR3 bases are TGTGCCAGCAGATTGGGAGGCGACCGCTACAATGAGCAGTTCTTC.

The chain is built from TRBV6-2 or TRBV6-3 and TRBJ2-7; the D gene is possibly TRBD2 (5 bases). Trimming removed 6 bases at V and 2 bases at J, with 8 bases between. The CDR3 totals 12 residues. Germline V gene sequence: CDR1 MNHEY, CDR2 SVGEGT. The CDR3: CASSSGPYEQYF. The CDR3 nucleotides read TGTGCCAGCAGCAGCGGACCCTACGAGCAGTACTTC.